These 22 T cell receptor beta chains share one sample of origin, sequenced in a study of cytomegalovirus exposure and HLA in healthy donors (dated by TCRdb to about 2017). Receptors were amplified or captured by the immunoSEQ multiplex PCR assay. For the multiplex PCR, a mixture combining 60 forward primers for TCR Vbeta segments and 13 reverse primers for TCR Jbeta segments was used. TCRdb re-hosts the immuneACCESS table, in-frame sequences only. Its copies lack some clones; in the studies checked, an unresolved V gene accounts for under half of them, and the cause for the rest is not known. This sample comprises roughly 150,000 clones, around 76% of them detected only once. The ten largest clones capture over 0.95% of the sample. Sequenced material: PBMCs. These receptors originate from a middle-aged woman in good health and CMV-seronegative.

This clone was observed a handful of times. The chain recombines TRBV10-3 with TRBJ1-1; D is unresolved. V lost 3 bases to trimming and J lost 3 bases, with 8 bases between them. The CDR3 has 13 residues. Per the germline V gene, CDR1 is ENHRY and CDR2 is SYGVKD. For the CDR3, the DNA is TGTGCCATCAGTGATAAGAGGGACACTGAAGCTTTCTTT. Protein product: CAISDKRDTEAFF.

V gene TRBV2 combines with J gene TRBJ1-2, with TRBD1 matching over 12 bases. The CDR3 is 17 residues long. The germline gives CDR1 SNHLY, CDR2 FYNNEI. The V gene end was trimmed by 5 bases and the J gene end by 4 bases; junction bases not matched to a gene: 11. CDR3 nucleotide sequence: TGTGCCAGCAGTTTGGGACAGGGGGCGCCGTCGTTCTATGGCTACACCTTC. Translation: CASSLGQGAPSFYGYTF.

This rearrangement joins TRBV5-1 to TRBJ2-2, with TRBD2 matching over 14 bases. The germline CDR1 and CDR2 sequences are SGHRS and YFSETQ. Losses at the gene ends were 3 bases for V and 10 bases for J; bases not matched to a gene: 11. The CDR3 sequence is 17 residues long. DNA for the CDR3: TGCGCCAGCAGCTCGGGACTAGCGGGAGTTGGGTCCGAGGAGCTGTTTTTT. Translation gives CASSSGLAGVGSEELFF. The variable domain in full, with the rest retrieved from reference TRBV5-1 and TRBJ2-2, is KAGVTQTPRYLIKTRGQQVTLSCSPISGHRSVSWYQQTPGQGLQFLFEYFSETQRNKGNFPGRFSGRQFSNSRSEMNVSTLELGDSALYLCASSSGLAGVGSEELFFGEGSRLTVL.

This sequence joins TRBV30 and TRBJ1-5; 7 positions match TRBD1. With 1 base clipped from V and 4 bases from J, the junction kept 10 bases outside the gene matches. CDR3 size: 16 residues. Per the germline V gene, CDR1 is GTSNPN and CDR2 is SVGIG (reference sequence). The CDR3: CAWSGRLGTENQPQHF. CDR3 DNA sequence: TGTGCCTGGAGTGGAAGATTGGGGACAGAGAATCAGCCCCAGCATTTT.

V is TRBV5-1 and J is TRBJ2-3; TRBD1 aligns across 7 bases. The V segment lost 3 bases and the J segment 2 bases; nucleotides outside the gene matches: 6. The germline V gene encodes CDR1 SGHRS and CDR2 YFSETQ. The CDR3 has 15 amino acids. The CDR3 DNA follows: TGCGCCAGCAGCTGGGAGACAGGGTACACAGATACGCAGTATTTT. Translating it yields CASSWETGYTDTQYF.

The rearrangement links TRBV2 to TRBJ2-5; the D gene is possibly TRBD2 (6 bases). This CDR3 spans 16 amino acids. V gave up 8 bases and J gave up 2 bases, with 21 bases separating them. Germline CDR1 reads SNHLY; CDR2 reads FYNNEI. The CDR3 DNA reads TGTGCCAGCCGATTGTTATCGGCGGGATCTCAAGAGACCCAGTACTTC. Residues: CASRLLSAGSQETQYF.

The chain carries TRBV7-3 and TRBJ2-6; TRBD2 matches 10 bases. V trimming: 2 bases; J trimming: 2 bases; junction bases outside the gene matches: 3. Germline assignment: CDR1 SGHTA and CDR2 FQGTGA. CDR3 length equals 17 residues. CDR3 sequence reads: CASSLLAGDPGANVLTF. The CDR3 DNA follows: TGTGCCAGCAGCTTACTAGCGGGGGATCCTGGGGCCAACGTCCTGACTTTC.

V is TRBV6-6 and J is TRBJ1-3; D gene unclear. The length of the CDR3 is 14 residues. CDR1 is MNHNY, CDR2 SVGAGI, per germline (reference sequence). V shed 5 bases and J shed 0 bases, with 8 bases lying between them. Here the CDR3 reads CASSAEFSGNTIYF. CDR3 nucleotides: TGTGCCAGCAGTGCGGAGTTCTCTGGAAACACCATATATTTT.

The chain carries TRBV19 and TRBJ2-2; possibly TRBD2 for D (5 bases). Trimming pared 10 bases from V and 7 bases from J, leaving 19 bases between. The CDR3 covers 14 residues. Germline-derived CDR1 and CDR2 are LNHDA and SQIVND (reference sequence). This chain's CDR3 is CATKPGSTYGELFF. The CDR3 bases are TGTGCCACCAAGCCGGGGAGCACCTACGGGGAGCTGTTTTTT.

CDR3 protein: CASSISRGGAARTDTQYF. In DNA, the CDR3 is TGTGCCAGTAGTATATCCCGTGGCGGAGCCGCGCGCACAGATACGCAGTATTTT. This chain uses TRBV19 with TRBJ2-3; D gene ambiguous. Trimming stripped 2 bases from V and 1 base from J, with 19 bases between. The germline gives CDR1 LNHDA, CDR2 SQIVND (reference sequence). This CDR3 region has 18 residues.

V usage is TRBV19 and J usage is TRBJ2-1; TRBD2 aligns across 8 bases. The CDR3 length is 14 residues. From germline, CDR1 is LNHDA and CDR2 SQIVND (reference sequence). The trim removed 3 bases at V and 5 bases at J, leaving 3 bases unmatched. Written as DNA, the CDR3 is TGTGCCAGTAGTATCGGGACTAGTCACAATGAGCAGTTCTTC. Translation gives CASSIGTSHNEQFF. Complete variable domain (other parts from reference TRBV19 and TRBJ2-1): DGGITQSPKYLFRKEGQNVTLSCEQNLNHDAMYWYRQDPGQGLRLIYYSQIVNDFQKGDIAEGYSVSREKKESFPLTVTSAQKNPTAFYLCASSIGTSHNEQFFGPGTRLTVL.

This clone has just one count. The CDR3 here is CASSPRQGSLETQYF. The CDR3 DNA reads TGTGCCAGCAGCCCCCGACAGGGGAGCCTCGAGACCCAGTACTTC. V and J are TRBV7-9 and TRBJ2-5; 8 nucleotides line up with TRBD1. CDR1 is SEHNR and CDR2 is FQNEAQ in the germline V gene (reference sequence). Trimming took 5 bases from V and 5 from J; bases not matched to a gene: 10. CDR3 length: 15 amino acids.

This chain uses TRBV2 with TRBJ1-2, with TRBD1 as a possible D gene (6 bases). CDR1 SNHLY and CDR2 FYNNEI come from the germline V gene. Trimming left V 7 bases short and J 6 bases short, with 15 bases between. The CDR3 length is 13 residues. CDR3 residues: CASNQDRYHGYTF. The CDR3 coding sequence is TGTGCCAGCAATCAAGACAGGTATCATGGCTACACCTTC.

With regard to this clone: Other DNA sequences in this sample translate to the same CDR3. The V call is TRBV29-1, the J call TRBJ1-2; tentatively, D is TRBD1 (5 bases). The V end lost 3 bases, the J end lost 5 bases, and 10 bases lay between the germline ends. Germline CDR1 and CDR2: SQVTM and ANQGSEA. The CDR3 is 12 amino acids. CDR3 sequence reads: CSVEAGLYGYTF. CDR3 bases: TGCAGCGTTGAGGCGGGGCTGTATGGCTACACCTTC.

CDR3 region: CASSDHRVAEKLFF. The CDR3 DNA follows: TGTGCCAGCAGTGACCACAGGGTTGCGGAAAAACTGTTTTTT. The genes are TRBV28 and TRBJ1-4, with a tentative D call TRBD1 (6 bases). The germline CDR1 and CDR2 sequences are MDHEN and SYDVKM. V was cut by 5 bases and J by 8 bases, with 15 bases left in between. The length of the CDR3 is 14 residues.

On this clone itself: Within the sample, other DNA sequences also encode this same CDR3. The chain recombines TRBV30 with TRBJ2-5; TRBD2 matches at 11 bases. Germline CDR1 GTSNPN, CDR2 SVGIG (reference sequence). With 1 base clipped from V and 1 base from J, the junction kept 11 bases outside the gene matches. The CDR3 covers 18 residues. CDR3 sequence: CAWSASLGLAGSQETQYF. The CDR3 DNA is TGTGCCTGGAGTGCCTCCCTCGGACTAGCGGGTTCCCAAGAGACCCAGTACTTC.

This chain joins TRBV7-3 and TRBJ2-7, with D tentatively TRBD2 (6 bases). The CDR3 has 16 residues. Per the germline V gene, CDR1 is SGHTA and CDR2 is FQGTGA. The V end was cut by 2 bases, the J end by 0 bases, with 14 bases between. The CDR3 sequence is CASSLFSGTSSYEQYF. DNA for the CDR3: TGTGCCAGCAGCTTATTTTCCGGGACTTCCTCCTACGAGCAGTACTTC.

This clone was seen just once. The rearrangement links TRBV6-5 to TRBJ1-4, with 7 bases identical to TRBD1. This CDR3 has 14 amino acids. The trim removed 2 bases at V and 5 bases at J, leaving 2 bases unmatched. The germline V gene has CDR1 MNHEY and CDR2 SVGAGI. Here the CDR3 reads CASSYGTVNEKLFF. The CDR3 DNA follows: TGTGCCAGCAGTTACGGGACAGTAAATGAAAAACTGTTTTTT.

The chain links TRBV27 to TRBJ2-7; D is ambiguous. Germline V gives CDR1 MNHEY, CDR2 SMNVEV (reference sequence). Trimming pared 1 base from V and 3 bases from J, leaving 16 bases between. The CDR3 has 16 residues. The CDR3 region is CASSLYAQQINYEQYF. CDR3 nucleotide sequence: TGTGCCAGCAGTTTATACGCGCAACAGATAAACTACGAGCAGTACTTC.

This sequence joins TRBV5-1 and TRBJ1-1; no clear D gene. Trimming pared 4 bases from V and 1 base from J, leaving 14 bases between. CDR1 and CDR2 from the germline V gene are SGHRS and YFSETQ. The CDR3 has 15 amino acids. The CDR3 is CASSPGRQRNTEAFF. The DNA for the CDR3 is TGCGCCAGCAGCCCGGGGAGGCAGAGGAACACTGAAGCTTTCTTT.

This chain joins TRBV5-1 and TRBJ2-1; TRBD2 might be the D (6 bases). The CDR3 extends over 15 amino acids. Germline V gene sequence: CDR1 SGHRS, CDR2 YFSETQ. V was pared by 0 bases and J by 7 bases, with 14 bases between. In nucleotides, the CDR3 is TGCGCCAGCAGCTTGGGGAGGGAGGTGGGGAATGAGCAGTTCTTC. It specifies CASSLGREVGNEQFF.

The chain uses TRBV28 and TRBJ2-7, with 12 nucleotides matching TRBD2. This CDR3 is 13 amino acids long. The trim removed 10 bases at V and 5 bases at J, leaving 6 bases unmatched. Germline CDR1 is MDHEN and CDR2 is SYDVKM. DNA for the CDR3: TGTGCCACAACACTAGCGGGAGGCAACGAGCAGTACTTC. This sequence encodes CATTLAGGNEQYF.